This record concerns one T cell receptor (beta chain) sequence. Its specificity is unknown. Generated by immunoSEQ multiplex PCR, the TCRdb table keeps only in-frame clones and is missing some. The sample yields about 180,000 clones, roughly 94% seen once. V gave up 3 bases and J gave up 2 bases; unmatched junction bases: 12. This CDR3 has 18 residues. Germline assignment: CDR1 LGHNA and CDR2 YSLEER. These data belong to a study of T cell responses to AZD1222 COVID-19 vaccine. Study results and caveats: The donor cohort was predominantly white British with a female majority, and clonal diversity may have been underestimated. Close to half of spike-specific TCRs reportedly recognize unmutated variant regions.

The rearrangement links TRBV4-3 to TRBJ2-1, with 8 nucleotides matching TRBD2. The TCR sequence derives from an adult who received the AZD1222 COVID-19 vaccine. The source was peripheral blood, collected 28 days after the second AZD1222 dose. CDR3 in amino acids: CASSQVLSRGGTYNEQFF. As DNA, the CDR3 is TGCGCCAGCAGCCAGGTACTTTCCCGGGGGGGCACCTACAATGAGCAGTTCTTC.